This T cell receptor (beta chain) originates from a study of radiation and T cells in renal cell carcinoma. General study results and limits: Irradiated tumors had higher TCR clonality than control tumors. Irradiated tumors held more dominant CDR3 motifs than control tumors.

Specified treatment: treatment-naive control, cytoreductive nephrectomy. Control samples are tumors resected by cytoreductive nephrectomy without prior radiation. Sequenced control tumors were from under 13 males and a handful of females, median age roughly 61. TCRdb's copy holds only in-frame clones and misses some; the assay was immunoSEQ multiplex PCR. The sample lists around 17,000 clones, more than 55% occurring once. This clone rates as medium-sized. Its antigen is as yet unknown. Germline V gene data show CDR1 as KGHSH and CDR2 as LQKENI. This CDR3 region has 13 residues. Trimming left V 3 bases short and J 7 bases short, with 9 bases between.

This clonotype was sampled from a man aged 35 to 55 with renal cell carcinoma. This chain uses TRBV18 with TRBJ2-2; weak D call: TRBD2 (5 bases). Sequencing used tumor tissue, obtained from a patient whose treatment was nephrectomy without radiotherapy. For the CDR3, the DNA is TGTGCCAGCTCACCCTTCCGGGACGGGGAGCTGTTTTTT. Its translation: CASSPFRDGELFF.